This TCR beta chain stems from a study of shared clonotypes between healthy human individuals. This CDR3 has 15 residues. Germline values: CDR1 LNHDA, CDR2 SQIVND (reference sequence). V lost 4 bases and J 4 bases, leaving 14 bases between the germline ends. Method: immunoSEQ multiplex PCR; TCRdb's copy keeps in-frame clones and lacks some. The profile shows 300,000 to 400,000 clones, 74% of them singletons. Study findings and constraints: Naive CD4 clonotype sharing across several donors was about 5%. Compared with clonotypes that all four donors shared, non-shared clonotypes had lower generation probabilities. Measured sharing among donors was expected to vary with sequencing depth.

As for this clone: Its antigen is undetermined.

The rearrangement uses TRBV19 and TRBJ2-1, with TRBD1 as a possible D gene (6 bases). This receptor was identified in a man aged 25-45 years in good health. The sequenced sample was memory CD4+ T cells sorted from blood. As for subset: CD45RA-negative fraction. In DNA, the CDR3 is TGTGCCAGTAGTAGACAGGCCGAGGGATACAATGAGCAGTTCTTC. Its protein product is CASSRQAEGYNEQFF.